One and the same sample provided the 19 T cell receptor beta chains below, sequenced in a study of tumor-infiltrating lymphocytes in primary liver carcinoma. Reverse transcription of 500 ng total RNA with a constant-region primer produced TCR beta cDNA. Libraries of TCR beta came from three nested multiplex PCR rounds with slightly modified ARM-PCR. The first two PCR rounds used TRBV1-TRBV30 primers with a Cbeta primer, roughly 10 cycles each. TCRdb itself ran the multiplex PCR reads through MiXCR, one entry per CDR3 protein. This sample has about 97,000 distinct CDR3 sequences, with approximately 70% found just once. Between 20 and 30 mg of unsorted bulk tissue served as the source from which RNA and DNA were co-extracted. Sequencing input: liver tumor tissue from sampling region 2. The subset here: tumor region T2, inferior pole. The receptor source for this set is a woman aged 55-69 years with primary liver carcinoma and hepatitis B virus infection.

The chain links TRBV6-6 to TRBJ2-7; TRBD1 is a possible D gene (5 bases). Per germline, CDR1 MNHNY and CDR2 SVGAGI (reference sequence). V shed 1 base and J shed 8 bases, with 18 bases lying between them. This CDR3 comprises 15 residues. DNA for the CDR3: TGTGCCAGCAGTTACTTGGACAAGGGTCTGTGCAAGCAGTACTTC. Translated, it gives CASSYLDKGLCKQYF.

Concerning this clonotype itself: This clone may be a read error of a much larger clone one base away. This chain uses TRBV5-6 with TRBJ2-5, with D maybe TRBD1 (6 bases). The V and J ends lost 4 bases and 3 bases respectively, with 16 bases between them. The germline CDR1 and CDR2 sequences are SGHDT and YYEEEE. The CDR3 has 15 residues. The CDR3 protein is CASSLPRTEEETQYF. DNA of the CDR3: TGTGCCAGCAGCCTCCCCCGGACAGAAGAAGAGACCCAGTACTTC. Full variable domain (rest looked up from reference TRBV5-6 and TRBJ2-5): DAGVTQSPTHLIKTRGQQVTLRCSPKSGHDTVSWYQQALGQGPQFIFQYYEEEERQRGNFPDRFSGHQFPNYSSELNVNALLLGDSALYLCASSLPRTEEETQYFGPGTRLLVL.

In regard to this clonotype: This CDR3 is missing its conserved last phenylalanine or tryptophan, likely due to a read error. The chain couples TRBV6-1 to TRBJ2-1, with 9 bases that match TRBD1. Trimming at V came to 6 bases and at J to 2 bases, leaving 8 bases not matched to a gene. Germline values: CDR1 MNHNS, CDR2 SASEGT. The length of the CDR3 is 16 residues. Written as DNA, the CDR3 is TGTGCCAGCAGGGGACAGGGAAACGACCCCTACAATGAGCAGTTCTAC. Protein product: CASRGQGNDPYNEQFY.

Regarding this clonotype: One end of the junction is discordant with germline, which a read error may explain. The chain recombines TRBV18 with TRBJ2-7; 10 bases align to TRBD2. The CDR3 sequence is 14 residues long. Germline CDR1 KGHSH, CDR2 LQKENI. The CDR3 bases are TGTGCCAGCTCACCAGGACTAGCGGACTACGAGCACTACTTC. Translating it yields CASSPGLADYEHYF.

Regarding this clonotype: The junction shows a germline mismatch at one end, possibly a read error. The rearrangement uses TRBV11-2 and TRBJ2-2; no reliable D call. This CDR3 has 15 amino acids. Germline lookup yields CDR1 SGHAT and CDR2 FQNNGV. The CDR3 sequence: CASSSPLGPTAELFF. CDR3 nucleotides: TGTGCCAGCAGCTCTCCGCTAGGACCGACCGCGGAGCTGTTTTTT. The complete variable domain, with remaining parts taken from reference TRBV11-2 and TRBJ2-2, reads EAGVAQSPRYKIIEKRQSVAFWCNPISGHATLYWYQQILGQGPKLLIQFQNNGVVDDSQLPKDRFSAERLKGVDSTLKIQPAKLEDSAVYLCASSSPLGPTAELFFGEGSRLTVL.

By its share, this clonotype is medium-sized. The chain joins TRBV11-2 to TRBJ2-5, with D possibly being TRBD1 or TRBD2 (5 bases each). Trimming cost V 2 bases and J 1 base, with 11 bases left between them. CDR1 and CDR2 (germline): SGHAT, FQNNGV. CDR3 size: 15 residues. The CDR3 sequence is CASSLLLGTQETQYF. DNA for the CDR3: TGTGCCAGCAGCTTACTTCTGGGGACCCAAGAGACCCAGTACTTC.

At least ten counts were recorded for this clonotype. The gene calls are TRBV7-8 and TRBJ2-2, with 7 bases identical to TRBD1. V shed 2 bases and J 2 bases; nucleotides not matched to a gene: 2. This CDR3 is 15 amino acids long. The germline CDR1 and CDR2 sequences are SGHVS and FQNEAQ. The CDR3 loop is CASSLRTGNTGELFF. The CDR3, as DNA: TGTGCCAGCAGCTTACGGACAGGCAACACCGGGGAGCTGTTTTTT.

V and J are TRBV20-1 and TRBJ2-1; TRBD2 matches 13 bases. With 2 bases clipped from V and 5 bases from J, the junction kept 3 bases outside the gene matches. In germline, CDR1 is DFQATT, CDR2 SNEGSKA (reference sequence). The CDR3 runs 15 residues. The CDR3 here is CSARPGLAGHNEQFF. CDR3 coding DNA: TGCAGTGCTAGACCGGGACTAGCGGGACACAATGAGCAGTTCTTC.

The chain joins TRBV12-3 or TRBV12-4 to TRBJ1-4, with TRBD1 identical over 8 bases. The trim removed 4 bases at V and 7 bases at J, leaving 11 bases unmatched. This CDR3 is 16 amino acids long. The CDR3 DNA is TGTGCCAGCAGTTCGAGGAGATACGGGACAGGTGAAAAACTGTTTTTT. This sequence encodes CASSSRRYGTGEKLFF.

Points on this clonotype: Without the conserved terminal phenylalanine or tryptophan, this CDR3 likely stems from a read error. The genes are TRBV11-2 and TRBJ2-2; 13 bases map to TRBD2. Germline loops: CDR1 SGHAT, CDR2 FQNNGV. The CDR3 covers 17 residues. The DNA for the CDR3 is TGTGACAGCAGCATTGGAGGGACTAGCGGGGTTACCGGGGAGCTGTTTTCT. It codes for CDSSIGGTSGVTGELFS.

The gene calls are TRBV12-5 and TRBJ2-3; D possibly corresponds to TRBD1 (5 bases). The V and J ends lost 7 bases and 13 bases respectively, with 18 bases between them. CDR1 is LGHNT and CDR2 is FRNRAP in the germline V gene. CDR3 length: 12 amino acids. CDR3 sequence (DNA): TGTGCTAGTGCCCCAGAAGGGGCGGCGGAGTATTTT. Its protein is CASAPEGAAEYF.

This clonotype is labeled medium-sized. The genes are TRBV6-1 and TRBJ1-1, with a weak D call TRBD1 (5 bases). This CDR3 has 13 amino acids. Trimming took 8 bases from V and 1 from J, leaving 11 bases between them. Germline CDR1 reads MNHNS; CDR2 reads SASEGT. As DNA, the CDR3 is TGTGCCAGCGGTGCCAGGGAGAACACTGAAGCTTTCTTT. The encoded protein is CASGARENTEAFF.

Concerning this clonotype: The conserved closing phenylalanine or tryptophan is absent in this CDR3, likely reflecting a read error. The rearrangement links TRBV10-3 to TRBJ1-4; D is unresolved. Trimming pared 10 bases from V and 2 bases from J, leaving 17 bases between. The CDR3 totals 15 residues. CDR1 is ENHRY and CDR2 is SYGVKD in the germline V gene. The CDR3 bases are TGTGCCACAAGTGATGCCGGTTCGACTAATGAAAAACTGTTTCTT. Translating it yields CATSDAGSTNEKLFL.

J is TRBJ2-7 and V is TRBV28; a weak D match, TRBD2 (6 bases). V was trimmed by 10 bases and J by 4 bases, leaving 23 bases between them. From germline, CDR1 is MDHEN and CDR2 SYDVKM. The CDR3 covers 15 residues. This chain's CDR3 is CANTRGAVAAYEQYF. The CDR3 DNA sequence: TGTGCCAACACCCGAGGAGCGGTAGCGGCATACGAGCAGTACTTC.

A note on this clonotype: At one of its ends the junction is not consistent with the germline gene, which may arise from a read error. The chain links TRBV7-9 to TRBJ2-1; D not resolved. The CDR3 has 16 amino acids. CDR1 and CDR2 (germline): SEHNR, FQNEAQ (reference sequence). In DNA, the CDR3 is TGTGCCAGCAGCTTAGGTTACGGCGTAGCCATCAATGAGCAGTCCTTC. Its translation: CASSLGYGVAINEQSF.

On this clonotype itself: Since a much larger clone is just one base distant, this may be a read error. V and J are TRBV28 and TRBJ2-1; no reliable D call. Per the germline V gene, CDR1 is MDHEN and CDR2 is SYDVKM. The CDR3 runs to 14 residues. The CDR3 is CASSFRRTYNVQFF. CDR3 sequence (DNA): TGTGCCAGCAGTTTCAGGCGAACCTACAATGTGCAGTTCTTC.

This clonotype appeared many times. The chain links TRBV7-8 to TRBJ2-5; D tentatively fits TRBD1 or TRBD2 (5 bases each). V lost 2 bases and J 2 bases, leaving 9 bases between the germline ends. Germline values: CDR1 SGHVS, CDR2 FQNEAQ. This CDR3 comprises 14 residues. CDR3 DNA: TGTGCCAGCAGCTTACGGGACGGACAAGAGACCCAGTACTTC. It is translated as CASSLRDGQETQYF.

Many counts were recorded for this clonotype. The chain has TRBV28 and TRBJ2-7; no definite D call. The germline V gene has CDR1 MDHEN and CDR2 SYDVKM. CDR3 size: 13 residues. The V and J ends lost 7 bases and 3 bases respectively, with 13 bases between them. For the CDR3, the DNA is TGTGCCAGCACCCCCATGGTAGTCTACGAGCAGTACTTC. Protein sequence: CASTPMVVYEQYF.

The V and J genes are TRBV10-3 and TRBJ2-2; D may be TRBD1 or TRBD2 (6 bases each). Per the germline V gene, CDR1 is ENHRY and CDR2 is SYGVKD. V lost 6 bases, J lost 3 bases, and 14 bases lay in between. There are 15 residues in the CDR3. CDR3 nucleotide sequence: TGTGCCATCAGGGAGAGGGGGGAGGACACCGGGGAGCTGTTTTTT. Its protein product is CAIRERGEDTGELFF.